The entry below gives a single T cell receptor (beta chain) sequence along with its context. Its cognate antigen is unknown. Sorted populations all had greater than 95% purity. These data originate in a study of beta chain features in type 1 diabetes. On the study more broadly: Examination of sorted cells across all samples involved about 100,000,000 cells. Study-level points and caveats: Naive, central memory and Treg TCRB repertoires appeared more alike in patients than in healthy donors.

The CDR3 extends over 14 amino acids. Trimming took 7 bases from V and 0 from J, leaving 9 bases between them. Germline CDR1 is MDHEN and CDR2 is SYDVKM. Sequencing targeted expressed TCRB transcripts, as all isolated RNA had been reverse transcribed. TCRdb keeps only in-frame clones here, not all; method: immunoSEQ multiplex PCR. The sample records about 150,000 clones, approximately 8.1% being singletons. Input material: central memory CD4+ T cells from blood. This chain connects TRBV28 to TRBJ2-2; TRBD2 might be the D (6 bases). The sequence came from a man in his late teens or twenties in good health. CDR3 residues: CASKRTTNTGELFF. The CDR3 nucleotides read TGTGCCAGCAAGCGGACTACGAACACCGGGGAGCTGTTTTTT.